This T cell receptor (beta chain) was captured by sequencing in a study of blood T cells in healthy people across ages. This clonotype has ten or more counts. Next came a second PCR, run for about 6 to 12 cycles, which used a sample-barcoded 5' primer along with a J-beta primer mix. TCRdb called the 5' RACE reads again in MiXCR, with one record for every CDR3 protein. The sample holds under 800,000 distinct CDR3 sequences, roughly two fifths seen once. The sequence was obtained from a woman aged 55-75 years in good health. Sequencing was performed on blood.

CDR3 in DNA: TGCAGTGCTAGAAGGAGCGGCGAAAAAGAGACCCAGTACTTC. It encodes CSARRSGEKETQYF. This chain connects TRBV20-1 to TRBJ2-5; D may be TRBD2 (5 bases). The CDR3 loop spans 14 amino acids. CDR1 and CDR2 (germline): DFQATT, SNEGSKA (reference sequence). The germline V and J ends were trimmed by 2 bases and 3 bases, with 13 bases remaining between them.